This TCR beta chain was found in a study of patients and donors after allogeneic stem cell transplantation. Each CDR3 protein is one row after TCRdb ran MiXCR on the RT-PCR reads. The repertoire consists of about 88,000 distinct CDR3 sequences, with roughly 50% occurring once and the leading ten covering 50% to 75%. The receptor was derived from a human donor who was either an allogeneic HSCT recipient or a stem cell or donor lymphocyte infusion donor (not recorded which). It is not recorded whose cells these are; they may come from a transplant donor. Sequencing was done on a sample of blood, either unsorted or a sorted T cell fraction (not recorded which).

The CDR3 region is CAISESGVGNTEAFF. For the CDR3, the DNA is TGTGCCATCAGTGAGTCGGGCGTGGGTAACACTGAAGCTTTCTTT. The rearrangement joins TRBV10-3 to TRBJ1-1, with unresolved D. The CDR3 is 15 amino acids. V shed 0 bases and J shed 2 bases, with 10 bases lying between them. Looked up from germline, CDR1 is ENHRY and CDR2 is SYGVKD.